The 30 T cell receptor beta chains listed next were all sequenced from one sample in a study of blood T cell repertoires in COVID-19. The repertoire was sequenced with immunoSEQ multiplex PCR; TCRdb's copy has only in-frame clones and lacks some. The data show about 200,000 clones, 85% to 90% seen once. Sequencing was done on a sample of PBMCs or T cells enriched from blood (not recorded which). These receptors were taken from a young man who had recovered from COVID-19.

This clone was seen once. The chain combines TRBV28 with TRBJ1-6; D remains unclear. The CDR3 is made up of 14 amino acids. The germline V and J ends were trimmed by 3 bases and 5 bases, with 8 bases remaining between them. Germline V gene data show CDR1 as MDHEN and CDR2 as SYDVKM. CDR3 sequence (DNA): TGTGCCAGCAGTTTTGTTCCGGATAATTCACCCCTCCACTTT. This gives the protein CASSFVPDNSPLHF.

The rearrangement links TRBV5-1 to TRBJ2-7; 9 positions match TRBD2. The germline V gene encodes CDR1 SGHRS and CDR2 YFSETQ. The CDR3 spans 16 residues. The junction had 10 bases not matched to a gene; V was cut back by 4 bases and J by 2 bases. CDR3 residues: CASSPSTSGQAYEQYF. The CDR3 DNA follows: TGCGCCAGCAGCCCATCCACTAGCGGGCAGGCCTACGAGCAGTACTTC.

The rearrangement uses TRBV3-1 (or the pseudogene TRBV3-2) and TRBJ2-2; D not resolved. The ends were cut back, 1 base at V and 6 bases at J, with 9 bases in the middle. Germline values: CDR1 LGHDT, CDR2 YNNKEL (reference sequence). CDR3 size: 14 residues. The CDR3 nucleotides are TGTGCCAGCAGCCAAGGAGTTACTGCCGGGGAGCTGTTTTTT. Residues: CASSQGVTAGELFF.

The CDR3: CASSPESVYNEQFF. Written as DNA, the CDR3 is TGTGCCAGCAGCCCAGAATCCGTTTACAATGAGCAGTTCTTC. The chain recombines TRBV3-1 (or the pseudogene TRBV3-2) with TRBJ2-1; D remains unclear. Germline assignment: CDR1 LGHDT and CDR2 YNNKEL (reference sequence). This CDR3 has 14 residues. The V and J ends lost 4 bases and 4 bases respectively, with 11 bases between them.

The chain has TRBV12-3 or TRBV12-4 and TRBJ2-5, with TRBD1 matching 10 bases. The CDR3 runs 13 residues. Trimming took 5 bases from V and 13 from J; bases not matched to a gene: 10. The CDR3 loop is CASSPGQGGGLYF. The CDR3, as DNA: TGTGCCAGCAGTCCAGGACAGGGGGGTGGCTTGTACTTC.

This clone was seen more than once but under ten times. V and J are TRBV5-4 and TRBJ1-1, with TRBD1 matching over 11 bases. Germline V lookup: CDR1 SGHNT, CDR2 YYREEE (reference sequence). The CDR3 has 14 amino acids. V lost 4 bases and J lost 7; bases outside the gene matches: 6. The CDR3 loop is CASSPKGQGDEAFF. DNA for the CDR3: TGTGCCAGCAGCCCGAAGGGACAGGGGGATGAAGCTTTCTTT.

This clone showed up just once. The rearrangement uses TRBV9 and TRBJ1-2; 7 bases are a match to TRBD1. J gave up 3 bases and V 3 bases, and 2 bases lay outside the gene matches. The germline CDR1 and CDR2 sequences are SGDLS and YYNGEE. The CDR3 spans 13 residues. The CDR3: CASSGGQHYGYTF. The CDR3, as DNA: TGTGCCAGCAGCGGGGGACAGCACTATGGCTACACCTTC.

The chain employs TRBV9 and TRBJ2-2; 11 bases align to TRBD1. Germline CDR1 reads SGDLS; CDR2 reads YYNGEE. This CDR3 comprises 16 residues. After removal of 4 bases from V and 5 bases from J, the junction contained 7 bases not matched to a gene. The CDR3 DNA sequence: TGTGCCAGCAGCTCCGGACAGGGGGCATTGACCGGGGAGCTGTTTTTT. Protein product: CASSSGQGALTGELFF.

J is TRBJ2-5 and V is TRBV6-5; no definite D call. This CDR3 is built from 12 residues. V was shortened by 5 bases and J by 2 bases, with 6 bases between the two germline ends. The germline V gene encodes CDR1 MNHEY and CDR2 SVGAGI. This CDR3 reads CASSRAQETQYF. CDR3 sequence (DNA): TGTGCCAGCAGTCGCGCTCAAGAGACCCAGTACTTC.

The V call is TRBV9, the J call TRBJ1-5; D unresolved. The ends were cut back, 0 bases at V and 0 bases at J, with 7 bases in the middle. This CDR3 has 15 residues. CDR1 and CDR2 (germline): SGDLS, YYNGEE. The CDR3 DNA reads as TGTGCCAGCAGCGTAGGGGAGAGTAGCAATCAGCCCCAGCATTTT. Residues: CASSVGESSNQPQHF.

This clone was detected once. The rearrangement uses TRBV7-4 and TRBJ2-2; D unresolved. Trimming pared 3 bases from V and 1 base from J, leaving 9 bases between. The length of the CDR3 is 15 residues. The germline gives CDR1 SGHVT, CDR2 SQSDAQ. The CDR3 sequence is CASSFCRQNTGELFF. CDR3 bases: TGTGCCAGCAGCTTCTGTAGACAGAACACCGGGGAGCTGTTTTTT.

The chain uses TRBV28 and TRBJ2-5; 8 nucleotides align to TRBD1. The CDR3 runs to 14 residues. J lost 5 bases, V lost 6 bases, and 8 bases had no gene match. CDR1 is MDHEN and CDR2 is SYDVKM in the germline V gene. CDR3 amino acids: CASSRQGSGETQYF. The CDR3 DNA reads TGTGCCAGCAGCAGACAGGGGTCAGGGGAGACCCAGTACTTC.

The chain uses TRBV10-2 and TRBJ1-2; 8 bases fit TRBD1. Trimming removed 2 bases from V and 0 bases from J; junction bases left unmatched: 2. CDR3 length: 15 residues. The germline V gene encodes CDR1 WSHSY and CDR2 SAAADI. The DNA for the CDR3 is TGCGCCAGCAGTGAGGGCAGGGGGCCTAACTATGGCTACACCTTC. The encoded protein is CASSEGRGPNYGYTF.

The DNA for the CDR3 is TGTGCCAGCAGTGACCGAGGGAACACTGAAGCTTTCTTT. Translated, it gives CASSDRGNTEAFF. This rearrangement joins TRBV25-1 to TRBJ1-1; D is unclear. Per the germline V gene, CDR1 is MGHDK and CDR2 is SYGVNS. V was clipped by 3 bases and J by 1 base, with 6 bases between them. The CDR3 sequence is 13 residues long. The complete variable domain, with remaining parts taken from reference TRBV25-1 and TRBJ1-1, reads EADIYQTPRYLVIGTGKKITLECSQTMGHDKMYWYQQDPGMELHLIHYSYGVNSTEKGDLSSESTVSRIRTEHFPLTLESARPSHTSQYLCASSDRGNTEAFFGQGTRLTVV.

The chain uses TRBV7-9 and TRBJ1-6, with 9 bases that match TRBD1. There are 19 residues in the CDR3. The J segment lost 5 bases and the V segment lost 6 bases, leaving 17 bases of the junction unmatched. Germline assignment: CDR1 SEHNR and CDR2 FQNEAQ (reference sequence). CDR3 DNA: TGTGCCAGCAGTACCACAGGGGGCTCTTCGGGTTTAAATAATTCACCCCTCCACTTT. Its translation is CASSTTGGSSGLNNSPLHF.

The V and J genes are TRBV24-1 and TRBJ2-1; 8 bases are shared with TRBD2. The V gene's germline CDR1 is KGHDR and CDR2 SFDVKD. The CDR3 has 14 amino acids. The V gene end was trimmed by 5 bases and the J gene end by 7 bases; junction bases not matched to a gene: 6. DNA for the CDR3: TGTGCCACCAGTGCCGGACTAGCCGGAAATGAGCAGTTCTTC. It codes for CATSAGLAGNEQFF.

CDR3 sequence reads: CASSHAPGTEQYF. The CDR3 DNA follows: TGCGCCAGCAGCCACGCCCCCGGGACTGAGCAGTACTTC. The chain employs TRBV4-3 and TRBJ2-7; TRBD2 might be the D (6 bases). The CDR3 has 13 amino acids. The V and J ends lost 3 bases and 7 bases respectively, with 13 bases between them. Germline V gene data show CDR1 as LGHNA and CDR2 as YSLEER.

The chain links TRBV11-3 to TRBJ2-5, with a possible D match to TRBD2 (6 bases). Trimming took off 3 bases at V and 1 base at J, with 12 bases between the two ends. CDR3 length equals 15 residues. Germline V CDR1 and CDR2: SGHNT, YENEEA. DNA of the CDR3: TGTGCCAGCAGCTTCGGGGGAGCCGCCCAAGAGACCCAGTACTTC. Translating it yields CASSFGGAAQETQYF.

The chain has TRBV11-3 and TRBJ2-7, with a weak D call TRBD1 (6 bases). This CDR3 is 15 amino acids long. V lost 5 bases, J lost 2 bases, and 16 bases lay in between. The germline gives CDR1 SGHNT, CDR2 YENEEA. CDR3 in amino acids: CASSRGRDTAYEQYF. The DNA of the CDR3 is TGTGCCAGCAGCCGCGGCCGGGACACAGCCTACGAGCAGTACTTC.

The CDR3 nucleotides are TGTGCCAGCAGTTTCGTAACGAGCTCCTATAATTCACCCCTCCACTTT. Residues: CASSFVTSSYNSPLHF. This sequence joins TRBV28 and TRBJ1-6; D unresolved. Trimming shortened V by 3 bases and J by 0 bases, and 9 bases separated the two germline ends. This CDR3 is built from 16 residues. Germline V lookup: CDR1 MDHEN, CDR2 SYDVKM.

This clone was seen once. CDR3 loop: CAWSRGFQETQYF. The CDR3 DNA reads as TGTGCCTGGAGTCGGGGGTTCCAAGAGACCCAGTACTTC. The J gene is TRBJ2-5, the V gene TRBV30, with a weak D call TRBD2 (6 bases). The CDR3 extends over 13 amino acids. From germline, CDR1 is GTSNPN and CDR2 SVGIG (reference sequence). V was cut by 2 bases and J by 1 base, with 8 bases left in between. The full variable domain, completed using reference TRBV30 and TRBJ2-5, is SQTIHQWPATLVQPVGSPLSLECTVEGTSNPNLYWYRQAAGRGLQLLFYSVGIGQISSEVPQNLSASRPQDRQFILSSKKLLLSDSGFYLCAWSRGFQETQYFGPGTRLLVL.

This chain joins TRBV6-1 and TRBJ2-5; D perhaps matches TRBD1 (6 bases). Germline V gene data show CDR1 as MNHNS and CDR2 as SASEGT. With 4 bases removed from V and 2 bases from J, the gap between germline ends came to 17 bases. There are 16 residues in the CDR3. CDR3 amino acids: CASSADLKGQQETQYF. CDR3 nucleotide sequence: TGTGCCAGCAGTGCGGACCTCAAGGGACAACAAGAGACCCAGTACTTC.

This clone was counted between two and nine times. Different DNA sequences within this sample yield the same CDR3. The chain uses TRBV19 and TRBJ2-7; TRBD1 matches at 7 bases. The CDR3 consists of 12 residues. The germline CDR1 and CDR2 sequences are LNHDA and SQIVND (reference sequence). Losses at the gene ends were 5 bases for V and 3 bases for J; bases not matched to a gene: 1. The CDR3 DNA is TGTGCCAGTAGTTCAGGGGGCTACGAGCAGTACTTC. This encodes CASSSGGYEQYF.

J is TRBJ2-4 and V is TRBV6-2 or TRBV6-3; a possible D gene is TRBD2 (6 bases). CDR1 and CDR2 (germline): MNHEY, SVGEGT. The CDR3 consists of 18 residues. V lost 0 bases, J lost 0 bases, and 15 bases lay in between. The CDR3 protein is CASSYSIAASLAKNIQYF. The CDR3 region has the DNA TGTGCCAGCAGTTACTCGATAGCGGCTAGTCTAGCCAAAAACATTCAGTACTTC.

The genes are TRBV7-9 and TRBJ2-1, with 8 bases identical to TRBD2. The CDR3 is 19 residues long. V was clipped by 5 bases and J by 1 base; unmatched bases: 16. In germline, CDR1 is SEHNR, CDR2 FQNEAQ (reference sequence). This chain's CDR3 is CASSPRYVGGRISYNEQFF. In DNA, the CDR3 is TGTGCCAGCAGCCCCCGGTATGTCGGCGGGAGGATATCCTACAATGAGCAGTTCTTC.

In nucleotides, the CDR3 is TGTGCCAGCAGAAACAGGGTAGACGAGCAGTACTTC. Amino acid sequence: CASRNRVDEQYF. The chain employs TRBV6-5 and TRBJ2-7, with a weak D call TRBD1 (6 bases). The CDR3 is made up of 12 amino acids. Germline loops: CDR1 MNHEY, CDR2 SVGAGI. V was clipped by 6 bases and J by 5 bases, with 11 bases between them.

The rearrangement uses TRBV5-4 and TRBJ2-7; 7 positions match TRBD1. The CDR3 extends over 17 amino acids. Germline CDR1 SGHNT, CDR2 YYREEE (reference sequence). The J segment lost 0 bases and the V segment lost 0 bases, leaving 9 bases of the junction unmatched. In DNA form, the CDR3 reads TGTGCCAGCAGCTTGGGAAGTACAGGGGCAATCTCCTACGAGCAGTACTTC. Its translation is CASSLGSTGAISYEQYF.

This clone has just one count. The chain links TRBV28 to TRBJ1-2, with TRBD1 matching 9 bases. The V gene's germline CDR1 is MDHEN and CDR2 SYDVKM. This CDR3 region has 14 residues. V lost 5 bases and J lost 2; bases outside the gene matches: 3. The CDR3 region has the DNA TGTGCCAGCAGTACCGGGACAGGGAACTATGGCTACACCTTC. Its translation: CASSTGTGNYGYTF.

Worth noting for this clone: At one end the junction does not follow the germline gene, possibly because of a read error. The CDR3 sequence: CASSPPEEITQAFF. DNA for the CDR3: TGTGCCAGCTCACCCCCCGAGGAGATCACTCAAGCTTTCTTT. This chain joins TRBV18 and TRBJ1-1, with unresolved D. Germline lookup yields CDR1 KGHSH and CDR2 LQKENI. The CDR3 runs 14 residues.

This chain uses TRBV10-1 with TRBJ2-1; TRBD2 agrees at 8 bases. This CDR3 comprises 17 residues. CDR1 is WNHNN, CDR2 SYGVQD, per germline (reference sequence). Trimming removed 0 bases from V and 7 bases from J; junction bases left unmatched: 11. Written as DNA, the CDR3 is TGCGCCAGCAGTGAGTCCCCGGGACTAGGTGTAAGGAATGAGCAGTTCTTC. Protein: CASSESPGLGVRNEQFF.